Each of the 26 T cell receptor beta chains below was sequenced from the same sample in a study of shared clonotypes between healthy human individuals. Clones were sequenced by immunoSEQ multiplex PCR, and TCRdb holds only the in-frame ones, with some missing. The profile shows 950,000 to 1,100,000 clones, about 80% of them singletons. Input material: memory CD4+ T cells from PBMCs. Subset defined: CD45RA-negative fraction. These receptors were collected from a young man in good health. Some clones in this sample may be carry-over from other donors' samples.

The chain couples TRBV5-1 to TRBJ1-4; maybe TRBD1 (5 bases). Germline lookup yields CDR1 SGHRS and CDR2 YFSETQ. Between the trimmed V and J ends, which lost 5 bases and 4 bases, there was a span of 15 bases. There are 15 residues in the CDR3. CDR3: CASRAQGADNEKLFF. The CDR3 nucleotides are TGCGCCAGCAGAGCCCAAGGGGCAGATAATGAAAAACTGTTTTTT. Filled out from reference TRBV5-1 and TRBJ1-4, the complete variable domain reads KAGVTQTPRYLIKTRGQQVTLSCSPISGHRSVSWYQQTPGQGLQFLFEYFSETQRNKGNFPGRFSGRQFSNSRSEMNVSTLELGDSALYLCASRAQGADNEKLFFGSGTQLSVL.

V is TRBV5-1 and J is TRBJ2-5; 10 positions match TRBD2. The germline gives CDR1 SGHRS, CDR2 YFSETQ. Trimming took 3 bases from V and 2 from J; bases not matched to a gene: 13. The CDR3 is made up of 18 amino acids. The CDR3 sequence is CASSSHESGRAIQETQYF. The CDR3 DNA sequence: TGCGCCAGCAGCTCCCACGAAAGCGGGAGGGCCATACAAGAGACCCAGTACTTC.

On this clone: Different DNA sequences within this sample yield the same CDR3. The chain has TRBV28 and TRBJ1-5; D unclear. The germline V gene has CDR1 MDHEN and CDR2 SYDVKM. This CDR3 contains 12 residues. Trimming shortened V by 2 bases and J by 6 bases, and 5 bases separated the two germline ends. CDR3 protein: CASSLGGQPQHF. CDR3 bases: TGTGCCAGCAGTTTAGGAGGTCAGCCCCAGCATTTT.

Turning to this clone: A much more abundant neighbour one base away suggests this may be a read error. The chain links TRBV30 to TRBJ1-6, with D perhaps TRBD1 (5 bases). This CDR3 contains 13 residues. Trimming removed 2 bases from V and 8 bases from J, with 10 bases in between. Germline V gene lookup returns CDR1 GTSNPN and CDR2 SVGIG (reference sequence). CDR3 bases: TGTGCCTGGAGTCGGGGGTTAGATTCACCCCTCCACTTT. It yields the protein CAWSRGLDSPLHF.

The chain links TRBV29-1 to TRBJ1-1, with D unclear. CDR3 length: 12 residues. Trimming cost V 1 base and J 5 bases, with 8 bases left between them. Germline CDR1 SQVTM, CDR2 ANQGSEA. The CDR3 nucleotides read TGCAGCGTTGAAGGGGTAGGAACTGAAGCTTTCTTT. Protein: CSVEGVGTEAFF. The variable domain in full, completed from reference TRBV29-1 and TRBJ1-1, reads SAVISQKPSRDICQRGTSLTIQCQVDSQVTMMFWYRQQPGQSLTLIATANQGSEATYESGFVIDKFPISRPNLTFSTLTVSNMSPEDSSIYLCSVEGVGTEAFFGQGTRLTVV.

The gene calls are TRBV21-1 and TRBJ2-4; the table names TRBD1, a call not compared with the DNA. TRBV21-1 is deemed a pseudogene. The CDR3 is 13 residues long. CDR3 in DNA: TGTGCCAGCAGCAAAGCGCAGGAAAACATTCAGTACTTC. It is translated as CASSKAQENIQYF.

The CDR3 nucleotides read TGTGCCAGCAGCCCACGGACCATGAACACCGGGGAGCTGTTTTTT. It encodes CASSPRTMNTGELFF. The chain recombines TRBV11-3 with TRBJ2-2; D is ambiguous. From germline, CDR1 is SGHNT and CDR2 YENEEA. The CDR3 totals 15 residues. Deletions cut 5 bases from V and 1 base from J, with 11 bases between.

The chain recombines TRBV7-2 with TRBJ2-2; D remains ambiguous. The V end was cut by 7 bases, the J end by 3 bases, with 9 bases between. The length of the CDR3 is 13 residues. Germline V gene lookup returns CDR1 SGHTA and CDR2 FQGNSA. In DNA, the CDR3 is TGTGCCAGCATCCCGTTCGACACCGGGGAGCTGTTTTTT. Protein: CASIPFDTGELFF.

The DNA for the CDR3 is TGTGCCAGCAGCAAAGGGACTAGCGGGACCGAGACCCAGTACTTC. As protein: CASSKGTSGTETQYF. The gene calls are TRBV11-3 and TRBJ2-5; 13 nucleotides line up with TRBD2. The CDR3 runs 15 residues. With 5 bases clipped from V and 5 bases from J, the junction kept 5 bases outside the gene matches. Looked up from germline, CDR1 is SGHNT and CDR2 is YENEEA. Together with reference TRBV11-3 and TRBJ2-5, the CDR3 gives the full variable domain: EAGVVQSPRYKIIEKKQPVAFWCNPISGHNTLYWYLQNLGQGPELLIRYENEEAVDDSQLPKDRFSAERLKGVDSTLKIQPAELGDSAVYLCASSKGTSGTETQYFGPGTRLLVL.

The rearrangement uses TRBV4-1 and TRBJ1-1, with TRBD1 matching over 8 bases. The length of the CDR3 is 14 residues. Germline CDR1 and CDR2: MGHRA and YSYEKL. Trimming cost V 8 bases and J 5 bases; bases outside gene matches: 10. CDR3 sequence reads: CASARGQGSTEAFF. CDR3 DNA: TGCGCCAGCGCCCGCGGACAGGGTAGTACTGAAGCTTTCTTT.

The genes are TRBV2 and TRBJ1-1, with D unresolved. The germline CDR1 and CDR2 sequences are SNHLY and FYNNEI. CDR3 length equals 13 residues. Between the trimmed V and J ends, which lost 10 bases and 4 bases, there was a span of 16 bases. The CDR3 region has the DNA TGTGCCACCCATCTGGAAGTAATCACTGAAGCTTTCTTT. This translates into CATHLEVITEAFF.

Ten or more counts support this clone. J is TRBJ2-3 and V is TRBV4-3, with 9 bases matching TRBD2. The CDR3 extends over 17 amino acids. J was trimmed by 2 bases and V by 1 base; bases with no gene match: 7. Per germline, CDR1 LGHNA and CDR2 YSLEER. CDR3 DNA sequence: TGCGCCAGCAGCCAAGGGACGGGACTAGCCCCCACAGATACGCAGTATTTT. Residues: CASSQGTGLAPTDTQYF.

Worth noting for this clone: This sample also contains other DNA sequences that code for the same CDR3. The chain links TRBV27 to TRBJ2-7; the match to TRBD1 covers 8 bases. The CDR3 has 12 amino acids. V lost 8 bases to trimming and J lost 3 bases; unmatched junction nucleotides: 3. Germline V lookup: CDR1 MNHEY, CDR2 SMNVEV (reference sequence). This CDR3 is CASGTGGYEQYF. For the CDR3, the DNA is TGTGCCAGCGGGACAGGAGGCTACGAGCAGTACTTC.

CDR3 nucleotide sequence: TGCAGCGTTGAATCGAACGGACAGGGGGGAGGGTTTTTAGCCAAAAACATTCAGTACTTC. It translates to CSVESNGQGGGFLAKNIQYF. The chain couples TRBV29-1 to TRBJ2-4; 10 positions agree with TRBD1. V gave up 2 bases and J gave up 0 bases; unmatched junction bases: 16. The germline V gene encodes CDR1 SQVTM and CDR2 ANQGSEA. CDR3 length: 20 residues.

The CDR3: CAWMGPGGETQYF. The CDR3 coding sequence is TGTGCCTGGATGGGTCCGGGGGGAGAGACCCAGTACTTC. The genes are TRBV30 and TRBJ2-5; 7 bases are shared with TRBD2. After removal of 4 bases from V and 4 bases from J, the junction contained 6 bases not matched to a gene. Germline loops: CDR1 GTSNPN, CDR2 SVGIG (reference sequence). The CDR3 is 13 amino acids.

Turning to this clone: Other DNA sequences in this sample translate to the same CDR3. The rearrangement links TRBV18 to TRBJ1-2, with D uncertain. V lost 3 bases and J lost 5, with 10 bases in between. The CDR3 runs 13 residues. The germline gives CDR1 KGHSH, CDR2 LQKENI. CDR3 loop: CASSPDGKYGYTF. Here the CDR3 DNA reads TGTGCCAGCTCACCCGACGGAAAGTATGGCTACACCTTC. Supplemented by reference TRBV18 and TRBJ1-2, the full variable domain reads NAGVMQNPRHLVRRRGQEARLRCSPMKGHSHVYWYRQLPEEGLKFMVYLQKENIIDESGMPKERFSAEFPKEGPSILRIQQVVRGDSAAYFCASSPDGKYGYTFGSGTRLTVV.

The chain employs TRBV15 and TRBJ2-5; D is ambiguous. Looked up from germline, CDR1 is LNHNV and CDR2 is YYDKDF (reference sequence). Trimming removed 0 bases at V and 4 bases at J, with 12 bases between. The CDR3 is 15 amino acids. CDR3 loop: CATSRDPQRGETQYF. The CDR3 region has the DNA TGTGCCACCAGCAGAGATCCCCAGCGTGGAGAGACCCAGTACTTC.

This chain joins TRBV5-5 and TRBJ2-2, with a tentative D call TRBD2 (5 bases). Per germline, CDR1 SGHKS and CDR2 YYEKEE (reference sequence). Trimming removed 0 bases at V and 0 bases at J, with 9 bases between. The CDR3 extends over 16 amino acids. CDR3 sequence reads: CASSLGGGANTGELFF. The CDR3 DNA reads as TGTGCCAGCAGCTTGGGCGGAGGCGCGAACACCGGGGAGCTGTTTTTT.

The chain's CDR3 is CASSFRQSGELFF. The CDR3 DNA reads TGTGCCAGCAGCTTCCGACAATCCGGGGAGCTGTTTTTT. This sequence joins TRBV5-4 and TRBJ2-2; D not resolved. V was pared by 2 bases and J by 6 bases, with 8 bases between. Germline assignment: CDR1 SGHNT and CDR2 YYREEE (reference sequence). This CDR3 comprises 13 residues.

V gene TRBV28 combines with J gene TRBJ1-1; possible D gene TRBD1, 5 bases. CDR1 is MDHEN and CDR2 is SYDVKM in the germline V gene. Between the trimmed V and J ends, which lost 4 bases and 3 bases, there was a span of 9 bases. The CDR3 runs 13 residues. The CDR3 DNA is TGTGCCAGCAGTTCACCGGGACACACTGAAGCTTTCTTT. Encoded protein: CASSSPGHTEAFF. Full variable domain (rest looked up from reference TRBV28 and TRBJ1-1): DVKVTQSSRYLVKRTGEKVFLECVQDMDHENMFWYRQDPGLGLRLIYFSYDVKMKEKGDIPEGYSVSREKKERFSLILESASTNQTSMYLCASSSPGHTEAFFGQGTRLTVV.

The CDR3 protein is CASSLGPGLAYNEQFF. The CDR3 nucleotides are TGTGCCAGCAGCTTAGGTCCGGGACTAGCTTACAATGAGCAGTTCTTC. The chain employs TRBV7-6 and TRBJ2-1, with 9 bases matching TRBD2. V was pared by 1 base and J by 4 bases, with 5 bases of the junction left unmatched. CDR1 and CDR2 from the germline V gene are SGHVS and FNYEAQ. The CDR3 totals 16 residues. The variable domain in full, with the rest retrieved from reference TRBV7-6 and TRBJ2-1, is GAGVSQSPRYKVTKRGQDVALRCDPISGHVSLYWYRQALGQGPEFLTYFNYEAQQDKSGLPNDRFSAERPEGSISTLTIQRTEQRDSAMYRCASSLGPGLAYNEQFFGPGTRLTVL.

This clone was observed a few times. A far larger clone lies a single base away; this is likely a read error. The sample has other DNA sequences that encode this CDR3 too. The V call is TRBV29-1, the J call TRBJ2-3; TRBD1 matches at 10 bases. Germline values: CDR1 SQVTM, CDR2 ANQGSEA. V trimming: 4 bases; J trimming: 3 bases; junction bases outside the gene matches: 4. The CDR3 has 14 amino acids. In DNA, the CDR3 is TGCAGCGTTGGACAGGGGGCGCCGACAGATACGCAGTATTTT. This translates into CSVGQGAPTDTQYF.

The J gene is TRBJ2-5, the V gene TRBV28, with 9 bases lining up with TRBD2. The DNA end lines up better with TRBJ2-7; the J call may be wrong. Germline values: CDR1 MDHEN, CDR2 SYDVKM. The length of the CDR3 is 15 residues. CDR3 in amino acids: CASSRATSGLYEQYF. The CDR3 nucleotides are TGTGCCAGCAGTCGAGCAACTAGCGGGCTCTACGAGCAGTACTTC.

CDR3: CASSVSDEQYF. CDR3 in DNA: TGCGCCAGCAGCGTTAGTGACGAGCAGTACTTC. The chain has TRBV5-1 and TRBJ2-7, with unresolved D. CDR1 is SGHRS and CDR2 is YFSETQ in the germline V gene. CDR3 size: 11 residues. V was pared by 4 bases and J by 5 bases, with 7 bases between. Drawing the rest from reference TRBV5-1 and TRBJ2-7, the complete variable domain is KAGVTQTPRYLIKTRGQQVTLSCSPISGHRSVSWYQQTPGQGLQFLFEYFSETQRNKGNFPGRFSGRQFSNSRSEMNVSTLELGDSALYLCASSVSDEQYFGPGTRLTVT.

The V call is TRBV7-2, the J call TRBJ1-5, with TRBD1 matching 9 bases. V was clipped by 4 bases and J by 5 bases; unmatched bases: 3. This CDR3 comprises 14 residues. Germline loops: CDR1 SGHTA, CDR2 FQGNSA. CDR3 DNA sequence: TGTGCCAGCAGCTCTAACAGGGGGCATCAGCCCCAGCATTTT. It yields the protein CASSSNRGHQPQHF.

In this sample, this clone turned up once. The CDR3 nucleotides are TGTGCCAGCAGCCGTGGTGCGACACAGTACGAGCAGTACTTC. Amino acids: CASSRGATQYEQYF. This chain uses TRBV5-8 with TRBJ2-7; the D is unclear. CDR1 SGHTS and CDR2 YDEGEE come from the germline V gene. V was clipped by 4 bases and J by 4 bases, with 15 bases between them. The CDR3 contains 14 residues.